Included here is one TCR beta chain sequence, with context. This sample is part of a study of cytomegalovirus exposure and HLA in healthy donors. CDR3 length: 16 amino acids. Looked up from germline, CDR1 is SGHRS and CDR2 is YFSETQ. Trimming at V came to 4 bases and at J to 9 bases, leaving 11 bases not matched to a gene. PCR primers comprised 60 Vbeta and 13 Jbeta primers. Assay: immunoSEQ multiplex PCR; the TCRdb copy retains only in-frame clones and omits some. The data show roughly 150,000 clones, with around 85% seen just once and about 2.5% held by the top ten. This TCR was sampled from a male donor in good health and CMV-seronegative. This sequence joins TRBV5-1 and TRBJ1-6; 9 positions agree with TRBD1. Sequenced sample: PBMCs. CDR3: CASSLTPDRGTSPLHF. The DNA of the CDR3 is TGCGCCAGCAGCCTGACCCCGGACAGGGGAACTTCACCCCTCCACTTT.